Listed below are T cell receptor beta chains from one sample, sequenced in a study of cytomegalovirus exposure and HLA in healthy donors. Data came from immunoSEQ multiplex PCR; TCRdb stores just in-frame clones and leaves some out. The sample holds 50,000 to 80,000 clones, 77% seen once. Sequences were obtained from PBMCs. The receptors here all came from a male donor in good health and CMV-seropositive. Both conserved end residues are part of each CDR3. D genes are given only for firm matches. Clone size, where shown, is once, few, many, or a class for clones that have expanded.

v_gene: TRBV30; d_gene: NA; j_gene: TRBJ1-3; abundance: NA; CDR3nt: TGTGCCTGGAGTGTACATGGCAACACCATATATTTT; CDR3aa: CAWSVHGNTIYF
v_gene: TRBV5-6; d_gene: TRBD2; j_gene: TRBJ2-1; abundance: NA; CDR3nt: TGTGCCAGCAGCTTCCGGGGCGGGGGGGCTAAGGAGCAGTTCTTC; CDR3aa: CASSFRGGGAKEQFF
v_gene: TRBV5-1; d_gene: NA; j_gene: TRBJ2-5; abundance: few; CDR3nt: TGCGCCAGCAGCAGAGAAGAGACCCAGTACTTC; CDR3aa: CASSREETQYF
v_gene: TRBV6-5; d_gene: NA; j_gene: TRBJ1-5; abundance: few; CDR3nt: TGTGCCAGCAGTGATACAGGGCTAAATCAGCCCCAGCATTTT; CDR3aa: CASSDTGLNQPQHF
v_gene: TRBV2; d_gene: NA; j_gene: TRBJ2-1; abundance: NA; CDR3nt: TGTGCCCCCCTCTTGCGGGACAATGAGCAGTTCTTC; CDR3aa: CAPLLRDNEQFF
v_gene: TRBV11-2; d_gene: NA; j_gene: TRBJ1-1; abundance: NA; CDR3nt: TGTGCCAGCAGCTTAGATAGGAGCTCCTACACTGAAGCTTTCTTT; CDR3aa: CASSLDRSSYTEAFF
v_gene: TRBV18; d_gene: TRBD1; j_gene: TRBJ1-1; abundance: NA; CDR3nt: TGTGCCAGCTCACGAAGGACAGGGGACACTGAAGCTTTCTTT; CDR3aa: CASSRRTGDTEAFF
v_gene: TRBV7-2; d_gene: NA; j_gene: TRBJ2-6; abundance: NA; CDR3nt: TGTGCCAGCAGCTCCACTAGCTCTGGGGCCAACGTCCTGACTTTC; CDR3aa: CASSSTSSGANVLTF
v_gene: TRBV6-1; d_gene: NA; j_gene: TRBJ1-5; abundance: few; CDR3nt: TGTGCCAGCAGTGAAGAGAGGATTGTTCAGCCCCAGCATTTT; CDR3aa: CASSEERIVQPQHF
v_gene: TRBV6-5; d_gene: TRBD1; j_gene: TRBJ2-6; abundance: few; CDR3nt: TGTGCCAGCAGCCCGACAGGGTCTGGGGCCAACGTCCTGACTTTC; CDR3aa: CASSPTGSGANVLTF
v_gene: TRBV28; d_gene: TRBD1; j_gene: TRBJ1-5; abundance: NA; CDR3nt: TGTGCCAGCAGTCATCGAAACCGGGACAGGGAAGATCAGCCCCAGCATTTT; CDR3aa: CASSHRNRDREDQPQHF
v_gene: TRBV11-3; d_gene: TRBD1; j_gene: TRBJ1-3; abundance: NA; CDR3nt: TGTGCCAGCAGCTTAGCACAGGGGGGTGGAAACACCATATATTTT; CDR3aa: CASSLAQGGGNTIYF
v_gene: TRBV6-5; d_gene: NA; j_gene: TRBJ2-5; abundance: few; CDR3nt: TGTGCCAGCAGTTACTCCAACTTCGAGGGGGGGAAGACCCAGTACTTC; CDR3aa: CASSYSNFEGGKTQYF
v_gene: TRBV5-6; d_gene: NA; j_gene: TRBJ2-7; abundance: NA; CDR3nt: TGTGCCAGCAGCTTGGGCGCAGGGGCCTCCTACGAGCAGTACTTC; CDR3aa: CASSLGAGASYEQYF
v_gene: TRBV6-5; d_gene: NA; j_gene: TRBJ2-3; abundance: NA; CDR3nt: TGTGCCAGTATAATTCGGTTTTCTAGCACAGATACGCAGTATTTT; CDR3aa: CASIIRFSSTDTQYF
v_gene: TRBV9; d_gene: NA; j_gene: TRBJ1-3; abundance: NA; CDR3nt: TGTGCCAGCAGCGTAGCGGGGGAGGGGACACTCTCTGGAAACACCATATATTTT; CDR3aa: CASSVAGEGTLSGNTIYF
v_gene: TRBV15; d_gene: NA; j_gene: TRBJ1-1; abundance: NA; CDR3nt: TGTGCCACCAGCAACTATCTGAACACTGAAGCTTTCTTT; CDR3aa: CATSNYLNTEAFF
v_gene: TRBV6-1; d_gene: TRBD2; j_gene: TRBJ2-7; abundance: NA; CDR3nt: TGTGCCAGCAGGGGAAGGCTAGCGGGGGGGCGCGAGCAGTACTTC; CDR3aa: CASRGRLAGGREQYF
v_gene: TRBV28; d_gene: TRBD1; j_gene: TRBJ1-4; abundance: NA; CDR3nt: TGTGCCAGCAGCCCTAACAGGGGGCGCGGAGAAAAACTGTTTTTT; CDR3aa: CASSPNRGRGEKLFF
v_gene: TRBV25-1; d_gene: TRBD2; j_gene: TRBJ2-3; abundance: NA; CDR3nt: TGTGCCAGCAGCCCTAGCGGGGGGCCAGATACGCAGTATTTT; CDR3aa: CASSPSGGPDTQYF
v_gene: TRBV5-6; d_gene: TRBD2; j_gene: TRBJ2-2; abundance: NA; CDR3nt: TGTGCCAGCAGCCCCCGGGGACTAGCGGGATACACCGGGGAGCTGTTTTTT; CDR3aa: CASSPRGLAGYTGELFF
v_gene: TRBV9; d_gene: TRBD1; j_gene: TRBJ1-5; abundance: NA; CDR3nt: TGTGCCAGCAGCGCCGACAGGGGTAATCAGCCCCAGCATTTT; CDR3aa: CASSADRGNQPQHF
v_gene: TRBV6-5; d_gene: TRBD1; j_gene: TRBJ1-5; abundance: NA; CDR3nt: TGTGCCAGCAGTCGGACAGGGGAGGGCAATCAGCCCCAGCATTTT; CDR3aa: CASSRTGEGNQPQHF
v_gene: TRBV7-9; d_gene: TRBD1; j_gene: TRBJ1-1; abundance: NA; CDR3nt: TGTGCCAGCAGCTTAGGCGGGGACAGGAAAGCTTTCTTT; CDR3aa: CASSLGGDRKAFF
v_gene: TRBV7-8; d_gene: NA; j_gene: TRBJ2-3; abundance: NA; CDR3nt: TGTGCCAGCAGCTTTCGGGAGGCCAGGGGGCATTGGGATACGCAGTATTTT; CDR3aa: CASSFREARGHWDTQYF
v_gene: TRBV4-1; d_gene: TRBD2; j_gene: TRBJ2-3; abundance: NA; CDR3nt: TGCGCCAGCAGCCAAGGAGGACTAGCGGGGGGCGGGGCAGATACGCAGTATTTT; CDR3aa: CASSQGGLAGGGADTQYF
v_gene: TRBV12-2; d_gene: NA; j_gene: TRBJ1-1; abundance: NA; CDR3nt: TGTGCAAGTCGCATCGACCGGGACAGGGACATGAACACTGAAGCTTTCTTT; CDR3aa: CASRIDRDRDMNTEAFF
v_gene: TRBV15; d_gene: NA; j_gene: TRBJ1-6; abundance: NA; CDR3nt: TGTGCCACCAGCGGAGCAGGACTCGGGGGTTCACCCCTCCACTTT; CDR3aa: CATSGAGLGGSPLHF